The T cell receptor beta chain under discussion was sequenced for a study of T cell changes during pregnancy in multiple sclerosis. The V gene's germline CDR1 is MGHDK and CDR2 SYGVNS. This CDR3 has 15 residues. The ends lost 4 bases at V and 2 bases at J; junction bases unmatched: 5. Clones were sequenced by immunoSEQ multiplex PCR, and TCRdb holds only the in-frame ones, with some missing. Of 50,000 or so clones listed, 93% are singletons. The receptor was derived from a female donor with multiple sclerosis, enrolled in a pregnancy study. The chain employs TRBV25-1 and TRBJ1-1; 9 bases fit TRBD1. Sequenced material: CD8+ T cells from peripheral blood mononuclear cells, taken after pregnancy. The CDR3 region has the DNA TGTGCCAGCAGTGCGACAGGGGGGAGAAACACTGAAGCTTTCTTT. It is translated as CASSATGGRNTEAFF.